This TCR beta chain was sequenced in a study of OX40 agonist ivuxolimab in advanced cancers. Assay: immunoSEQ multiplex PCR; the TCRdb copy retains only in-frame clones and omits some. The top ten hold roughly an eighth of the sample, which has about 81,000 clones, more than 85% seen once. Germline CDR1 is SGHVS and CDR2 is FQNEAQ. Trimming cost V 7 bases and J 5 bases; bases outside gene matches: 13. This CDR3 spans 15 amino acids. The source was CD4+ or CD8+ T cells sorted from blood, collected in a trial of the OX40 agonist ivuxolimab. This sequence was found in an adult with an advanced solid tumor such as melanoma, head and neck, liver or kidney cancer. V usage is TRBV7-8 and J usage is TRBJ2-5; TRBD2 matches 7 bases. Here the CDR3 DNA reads TGTGCCAGCACCCCCGTCGGGGTCGGGGGGGAGACCCAGTACTTC. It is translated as CASTPVGVGGETQYF.